The subject of this entry is one T cell receptor beta chain. It has no known antigen specificity. The record has no base qualities; no much larger clone is one base away. Using the immunoSEQ hsTCRbeta Kit, TCR beta CDR3 regions were sequenced from DNA. The authors processed their data as follows. TCR sequencing data were analysed with the ImmunoSEQ Analyzer. T cell clonality was defined as 1 minus Pielou's evenness, calculated on productive rearrangements. To measure T cell diversity, the inverse Simpson index was applied to productive templates. T cell density was TCR beta template counts normalized to usable DNA, estimated by amplifying and sequencing housekeeping genes. Two-sided Kruskal-Wallis tests were used to compare TCR metrics across histologic stages. Imported from immuneACCESS, the table was reduced by TCRdb to in-frame sequences with V and J called. These copies leave out some clones; in studies compared against another copy, an unresolved V gene accounts for under half, and the cause of the remainder is not known. That table supplies the V and J calls and clone size; D and trimming were determined from the DNA. The sample has 1,700 or so clones on record, less than 85% of them singletons. The leading ten clones occupy about 8% of the sample.

From a lookup of the germline V gene, CDR1 and CDR2 are KGHSH and LQKENI. Cut back by 3 bases and 8 bases, the V and J ends lie 11 bases apart. The CDR3 sequence holds 13 residues, the cysteine and phenylalanine included. Only the CDR3 DNA stays, 39 bases, in frame from base 1. The data derive from a study of immune evolution from preneoplasia to lung adenocarcinoma (TCRdb year 2021). Regarding the research as a whole: HLA loss of heterozygosity was found in approximately 7% of AIS, under 16% of MIA and under 40% of ADC lesions, and in no AAH lesions. The study profiled immune contexture across lung adenocarcinoma precursors and invasive adenocarcinoma using immune gene expression, TCR sequencing and multiplex immunofluorescence. Resected precursor lesions (AAH, AIS, MIA) and invasive adenocarcinomas were compared against paired morphologically normal lung tissue. Sample size was determined by specimen availability and not by a prior power calculation. The immune data were integrated with whole exome sequencing and methylation data from the same cohort of nodules. A total of some 48 patients with pulmonary nodules who underwent surgical resection were included in the overall cohort. The TCR sequencing data were obtained from about 47 patients. It was reported in the study that 105 samples were used for TCR sequencing. Class I HLA alleles were inferred from exome data with POLYSOLVER, and allele-specific HLA loss was detected with LOHHLA. What the authors observed across the whole study: Top T cell clone frequencies were highest in normal lung and appeared to decrease progressively from AAH through AIS, MIA and invasive adenocarcinoma. T cell clonality was highest in KRAS-mutant nodules compared with EGFR-mutant or double wild-type lesions. The findings reflected association rather than direct causation, and larger cohorts with long-term follow-up and longitudinal biopsies were considered necessary. All patients were from Japan and China, so applicability to Western populations was uncertain. The highest clonality was observed in normal lung, whereas higher T cell density and diversity but lower clonality appeared to be present in later-stage lesions.

Resection was performed on patients in Japan or China between the mid-2010s and the late 2010s. The histologic diagnosis of each case was independently confirmed on H&E slides by two lung cancer pathologists. For nucleic acid extraction, premalignant or tumor cells were enriched by macro-dissection following pathologic assessment. FFPE tissue was used for DNA isolation with the AllPrep DNA/RNA FFPE Kit. The receptor comes from a donor aged 70 or older with lung adenocarcinoma. This receptor chain uses TRBV18 and TRBJ1-3; the D gene cannot be named for sure. The sequencing sample was made of FFPE tissue from an adenomatous hyperplasia lung lesion. The cell subset or site label on this specimen signifies: atypical adenomatous hyperplasia (AAH), lung preneoplasia. The CDR3 amino acid sequence is: CASSPEIADTIYF. The nucleotide sequence is given as TGTGCCAGCTCACCCGAGATTGCGGACACCATATATTTT. The entire variable domain, with the stretches around the CDR3 drawn from the reference TRBV18 and TRBJ1-3 proteins, is NAGVMQNPRHLVRRRGQEARLRCSPMKGHSHVYWYRQLPEEGLKFMVYLQKENIIDESGMPKERFSAEFPKEGPSILRIQQVVRGDSAAYFCASSPEIADTIYFGEGSWLTVV.